Listed below are T cell receptor beta chains from one sample, sequenced in a study of shared clonotypes between healthy human individuals. Data came from immunoSEQ multiplex PCR; TCRdb stores just in-frame clones and leaves some out. The sample has about 1.1 million clones, around 78% seen once. What was sequenced was memory CD4+ T cells from PBMCs. The receptors stem from a young man in good health. Some clones in this sample may be carry-over from other donors' samples. Each CDR3 is given with its conserved first and last residue. A D gene is named only where the DNA matches it firmly. Where a row states a size, it is once, few, many or the class of an expanded clone; other rows omit it.

D gene: -; clone size: -; V gene: TRBV27; J gene: TRBJ2-5; CDR3 protein: CASSLPGRETQYF; CDR3 DNA: TGTGCCAGCAGTTTGCCGGGGCGGGAGACCCAGTACTTC
D gene: -; clone size: -; V gene: TRBV7-2; J gene: TRBJ1-1; CDR3 protein: CASSLFPHGTGNTEAFF; CDR3 DNA: TGTGCCAGCAGCTTATTCCCACACGGGACGGGGAACACTGAAGCTTTCTTT
D gene: -; clone size: -; V gene: TRBV29-1; J gene: TRBJ1-4; CDR3 protein: CSVVGVSEKLFF; CDR3 DNA: TGCAGCGTTGTAGGGGTGTCTGAAAAACTGTTTTTT
D gene: -; clone size: -; V gene: TRBV7-9; J gene: TRBJ1-1; CDR3 protein: CASSLGIALNTEAFF; CDR3 DNA: TGTGCCAGCAGCTTAGGGATAGCCCTGAACACTGAAGCTTTCTTT
D gene: -; clone size: -; V gene: TRBV25-1; J gene: TRBJ1-1; CDR3 protein: CASSLPTGNTEAFF; CDR3 DNA: TGTGCCAGCAGCCTCCCTACAGGGAACACTGAAGCTTTCTTT
D gene: -; clone size: -; V gene: TRBV5-6; J gene: TRBJ2-4; CDR3 protein: CASSPRRISIQYF; CDR3 DNA: TGTGCCAGCAGCCCCCGGAGAATCAGCATTCAGTACTTC
D gene: -; clone size: -; V gene: TRBV7-9; J gene: TRBJ1-5; CDR3 protein: CASSLGVSNQPQHF; CDR3 DNA: TGTGCCAGCAGCTTAGGCGTAAGCAATCAGCCCCAGCATTTT
D gene: -; clone size: -; V gene: TRBV4-2; J gene: TRBJ2-7; CDR3 protein: CASSQVWSQTSYEQYF; CDR3 DNA: TGTGCCAGCAGCCAAGTTTGGTCCCAAACGTCCTACGAGCAGTACTTC
D gene: -; clone size: few; V gene: TRBV7-9; J gene: TRBJ1-6; CDR3 protein: CASSLSAGANSPLHF; CDR3 DNA: TGTGCCAGCAGCTTATCGGCAGGGGCTAATTCACCCCTCCACTTT
D gene: TRBD1; clone size: -; V gene: TRBV6-4; J gene: TRBJ1-2; CDR3 protein: CASRPGQGYLRNYGYTF; CDR3 DNA: TGTGCCAGTAGACCGGGACAGGGCTATCTTAGAAACTATGGCTACACCTTC
D gene: TRBD1; clone size: -; V gene: TRBV5-1; J gene: TRBJ2-4; CDR3 protein: CASSATGQGNIQYF; CDR3 DNA: TGCGCCAGCAGCGCGACAGGGCAGGGAAACATTCAGTACTTC
D gene: -; clone size: -; V gene: TRBV10-3; J gene: TRBJ1-5; CDR3 protein: CAISESLGTGGQPQHF; CDR3 DNA: TGTGCCATCAGTGAGTCGTTGGGGACGGGGGGTCAGCCCCAGCATTTT
D gene: TRBD2; clone size: -; V gene: TRBV7-9; J gene: TRBJ2-1; CDR3 protein: CASSRGLAGFNEQFF; CDR3 DNA: TGTGCCAGCAGCCGTGGACTAGCGGGGTTCAATGAGCAGTTCTTC
D gene: TRBD2; clone size: -; V gene: TRBV7-9; J gene: TRBJ2-4; CDR3 protein: CASSWGLAGAKNIQYF; CDR3 DNA: TGTGCCAGCAGCTGGGGACTAGCGGGAGCCAAAAACATTCAGTACTTC
D gene: -; clone size: -; V gene: TRBV28; J gene: TRBJ2-7; CDR3 protein: CASGANEQYF; CDR3 DNA: TGTGCCAGCGGGGCCAACGAGCAGTACTTC
D gene: -; clone size: -; V gene: TRBV5-1; J gene: TRBJ2-7; CDR3 protein: CASSFLSEQYF; CDR3 DNA: TGCGCCAGCAGCTTTTTATCCGAGCAGTACTTC
D gene: -; clone size: -; V gene: TRBV5-3; J gene: TRBJ2-4; CDR3 protein: CARSFFKGVAAKNIQYF; CDR3 DNA: TGTGCCAGAAGCTTTTTTAAGGGAGTGGCCGCCAAAAACATTCAGTACTTC
D gene: -; clone size: -; V gene: TRBV27; J gene: TRBJ2-7; CDR3 protein: CASSLGAGTGYEQYF; CDR3 DNA: TGTGCCAGCAGTTTGGGGGCGGGAACCGGCTACGAGCAGTACTTC
D gene: TRBD2; clone size: -; V gene: TRBV19; J gene: TRBJ2-2; CDR3 protein: CASSISSGRAWTGELFF; CDR3 DNA: TGTGCCAGTAGTATTAGTAGCGGGAGGGCCTGGACCGGGGAGCTGTTTTTT
D gene: -; clone size: -; V gene: TRBV6-5; J gene: TRBJ2-3; CDR3 protein: CAGGLPPTDTQYF; CDR3 DNA: TGTGCCGGCGGACTCCCGCCCACAGATACGCAGTATTTT
D gene: TRBD2; clone size: -; V gene: TRBV2; J gene: TRBJ2-1; CDR3 protein: CASSRGMSGGSEQFF; CDR3 DNA: TGTGCCAGCAGCCGGGGGATGTCGGGAGGGTCTGAGCAGTTCTTC
D gene: -; clone size: -; V gene: TRBV15; J gene: TRBJ2-5; CDR3 protein: CASSAGTRETQYF; CDR3 DNA: TGTGCCTCATCCGCGGGCACCAGAGAGACCCAGTACTTC
D gene: TRBD1; clone size: once; V gene: TRBV28; J gene: TRBJ2-2; CDR3 protein: CASRTGLGGELFF; CDR3 DNA: TGTGCCAGCAGGACAGGGTTAGGCGGGGAGCTGTTTTTT
D gene: -; clone size: -; V gene: TRBV5-8; J gene: TRBJ2-4; CDR3 protein: CASSLAGWGAENIQYF; CDR3 DNA: TGTGCCAGCAGCTTGGCCGGATGGGGGGCGGAAAACATTCAGTACTTC
D gene: -; clone size: few; V gene: TRBV7-9; J gene: TRBJ1-1; CDR3 protein: CASSFPRRKAFF; CDR3 DNA: TGTGCCAGCAGCTTCCCCCGAAGGAAGGCTTTCTTT
D gene: -; clone size: -; V gene: TRBV18; J gene: TRBJ2-7; CDR3 protein: CASSPSASEQYF; CDR3 DNA: TGTGCCAGCTCACCATCGGCAAGCGAGCAGTACTTC
D gene: TRBD1; clone size: -; V gene: TRBV6-1; J gene: TRBJ1-1; CDR3 protein: CASTQGGGTEAFF; CDR3 DNA: TGTGCCAGCACTCAGGGGGGCGGCACTGAAGCTTTCTTT
D gene: -; clone size: -; V gene: TRBV5-1; J gene: TRBJ2-7; CDR3 protein: CASSFSGSVQASEQYF; CDR3 DNA: TGCGCCAGCAGCTTCTCAGGGTCCGTGCAAGCTTCCGAGCAGTACTTC
D gene: -; clone size: once; V gene: TRBV19; J gene: TRBJ1-4; CDR3 protein: CASSPRSEKLFF; CDR3 DNA: TGTGCCAGTAGTCCCAGATCTGAAAAACTGTTTTTT
D gene: TRBD2; clone size: -; V gene: TRBV11-2; J gene: TRBJ2-1; CDR3 protein: CASSLVPSGREYNEQFF; CDR3 DNA: TGTGCCAGCAGCTTGGTACCTAGCGGGAGGGAATACAATGAGCAGTTCTTC
D gene: -; clone size: -; V gene: TRBV10-3; J gene: TRBJ2-4; CDR3 protein: CAISPAQGANGNIQYF; CDR3 DNA: TGTGCCATCAGCCCTGCACAGGGAGCGAATGGAAACATTCAGTACTTC
D gene: -; clone size: -; V gene: TRBV6-5; J gene: TRBJ2-7; CDR3 protein: CASSSPSRSSYEQYF; CDR3 DNA: TGTGCCAGCAGTTCCCCCTCCAGGAGCTCCTACGAGCAGTACTTC
D gene: -; clone size: -; V gene: TRBV6-4; J gene: TRBJ2-6; CDR3 protein: CASSDRNGARGANVLTF; CDR3 DNA: TGTGCCAGCAGTGACAGGAACGGCGCACGGGGGGCCAACGTCCTGACTTTC
D gene: -; clone size: -; V gene: TRBV6-4; J gene: TRBJ1-4; CDR3 protein: CASSLGRGELFF; CDR3 DNA: TGTGCCAGCAGTCTGGGTAGGGGGGAACTGTTTTTT
D gene: -; clone size: -; V gene: TRBV6-6; J gene: TRBJ1-2; CDR3 protein: CASSYSAGTSYGYTF; CDR3 DNA: TGTGCCAGCAGTTACTCGGCAGGTACAAGCTATGGCTACACCTTC
D gene: -; clone size: -; V gene: TRBV19; J gene: TRBJ1-4; CDR3 protein: CASSPTGHPNEKLFF; CDR3 DNA: TGTGCCAGTAGTCCAACGGGACACCCAAATGAAAAACTGTTTTTT